Sequencing of this TCR beta chain was carried out in a study of T cells in Graves' hyperthyroidism and ophthalmopathy. The germline V and J ends were trimmed by 0 bases and 4 bases, with 15 bases remaining between them. CDR1 and CDR2 from the germline V gene are MNHEY and SVGEGT. The CDR3 has 16 amino acids. This clonotype was counted at least ten times. From RNA transcripts, TCR beta CDR3 regions were amplified. Primed by the HTBI set, a first-round RT-PCR was run on the TCR CDR3. MiXCR was run by TCRdb on the multiplex PCR reads, yielding one entry per CDR3 protein. The sample records approximately 330,000 distinct CDR3 sequences, approximately 15% being singletons.

The receptor was isolated from a woman aged 40 to 50 with Graves' ophthalmopathy. This chain connects TRBV6-2 or TRBV6-3 to TRBJ2-5; D may match TRBD1 or TRBD2 (5 bases each). Sequenced sample: blood. In nucleotides, the CDR3 is TGTGCCAGCAGTTACTCTGTCGGGACGGACCTAGAGACCCAGTACTTC. It is translated as CASSYSVGTDLETQYF.